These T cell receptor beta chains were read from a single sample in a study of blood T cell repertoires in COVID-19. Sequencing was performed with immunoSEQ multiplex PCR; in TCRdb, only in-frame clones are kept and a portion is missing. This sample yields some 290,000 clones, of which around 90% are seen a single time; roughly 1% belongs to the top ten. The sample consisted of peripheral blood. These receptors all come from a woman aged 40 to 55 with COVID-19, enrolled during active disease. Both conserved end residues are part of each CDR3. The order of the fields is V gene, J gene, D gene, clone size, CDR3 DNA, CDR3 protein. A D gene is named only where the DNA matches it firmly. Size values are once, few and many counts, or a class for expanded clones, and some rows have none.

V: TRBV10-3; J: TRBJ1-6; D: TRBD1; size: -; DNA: TGTGCCATCGCAGTGGGGGCAGGGGGTAATTCACCCCTCCACTTT; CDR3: CAIAVGAGGNSPLHF
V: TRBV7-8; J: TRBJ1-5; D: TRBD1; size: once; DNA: TGTGCCAGCAGCTTAGCGGATTCAGGGACAGTATATCAGCCCCAGCATTTT; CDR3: CASSLADSGTVYQPQHF
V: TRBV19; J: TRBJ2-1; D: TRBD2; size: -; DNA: TGTGCCAGTAGAGGTATAGCGGGAGTTCAGGTGAATGAGCAGTTCTTC; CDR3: CASRGIAGVQVNEQFF
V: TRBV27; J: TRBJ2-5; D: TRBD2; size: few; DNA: TGTGCCAGCAGTTTAGTTGGGCTAGCGGGGGATGAGTACTTC; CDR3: CASSLVGLAGDEYF
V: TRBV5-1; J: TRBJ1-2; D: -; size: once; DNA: TGCGCCAGCAGCGCTGGTGAGATAAAACAGGGTTACACCTTC; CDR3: CASSAGEIKQGYTF
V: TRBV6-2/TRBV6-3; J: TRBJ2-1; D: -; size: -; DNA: TGTGCCAGCAGTTACCGAACTAGCTGGCAGTTCTTC; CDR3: CASSYRTSWQFF
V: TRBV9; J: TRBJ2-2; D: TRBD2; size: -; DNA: TGTGCCAGCAGCGCGGGGGGGGGACTAGCGACCACCGGGGAGCTGTTTTTT; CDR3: CASSAGGGLATTGELFF
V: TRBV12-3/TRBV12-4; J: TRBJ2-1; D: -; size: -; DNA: TGTGCCAGCAAAGGAGGGTCCTACAATGAGCAGTTCTTC; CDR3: CASKGGSYNEQFF
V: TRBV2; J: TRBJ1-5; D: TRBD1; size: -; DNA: TGTGCCAGCAGGCCCGCGACAGGGTTGGTCCAGCCCCAGCATTTT; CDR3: CASRPATGLVQPQHF
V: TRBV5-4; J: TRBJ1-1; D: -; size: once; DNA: TGTGCCAGCAGCGGATCAGGGGTAGAAGCTTTCTTT; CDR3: CASSGSGVEAFF
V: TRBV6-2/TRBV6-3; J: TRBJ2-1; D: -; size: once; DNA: TGTGCCAGCAGTTATATAGCCGGCAATGAGCAGTTCTTC; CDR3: CASSYIAGNEQFF
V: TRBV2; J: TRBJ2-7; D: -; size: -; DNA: TGTGCCAGCAGTCGGGGGGCCAGGGAGCAGTACTTC; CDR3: CASSRGAREQYF
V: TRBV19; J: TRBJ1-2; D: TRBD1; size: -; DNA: TGTGCCAGTATCCCCTGGCCAGGGGGCGATGGCTACACCTTC; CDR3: CASIPWPGGDGYTF
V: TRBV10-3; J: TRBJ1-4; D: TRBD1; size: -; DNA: TGTGCCATCAGGGGGACAGGGGCTGATCAAAAACTGTTTTTT; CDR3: CAIRGTGADQKLFF
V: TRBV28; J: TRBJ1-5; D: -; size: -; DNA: TGTGCCAGCACCAGGCGGGGACGGAATCAGCCCCAGCATTTT; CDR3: CASTRRGRNQPQHF
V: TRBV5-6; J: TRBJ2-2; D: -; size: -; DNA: TGTGCCAGCAGTTTCCGACTTTCCACCGGGGAGCTGTTTTTT; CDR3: CASSFRLSTGELFF
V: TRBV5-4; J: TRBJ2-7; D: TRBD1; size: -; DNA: TGTGCCAGCAGCCCTCGACAGGGTTCTTACGAGCAGTACTTC; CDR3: CASSPRQGSYEQYF
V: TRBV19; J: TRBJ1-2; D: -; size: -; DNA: TGTGCCAGTAGTCCGGGGACACCTTATGGCTACACCTTC; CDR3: CASSPGTPYGYTF
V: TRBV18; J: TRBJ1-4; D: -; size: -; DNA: TGTGCCAGCTCACCCAGGGGACCTAATGAAAAACTGTTTTTT; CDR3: CASSPRGPNEKLFF
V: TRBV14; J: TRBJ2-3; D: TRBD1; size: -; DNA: TGTGCCAGCAGCCAAGGGGTCACGAGGGGGCCGGGAGATACGCAGTATTTT; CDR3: CASSQGVTRGPGDTQYF
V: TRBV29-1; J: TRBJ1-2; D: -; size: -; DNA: TGCAGCGCCGAACGGGCGGGAGGCTACACCTTC; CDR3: CSAERAGGYTF
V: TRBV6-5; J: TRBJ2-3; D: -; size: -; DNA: TGTGCCAGCAGTTACTCTAGTACCACAGATACGCAGTATTTT; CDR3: CASSYSSTTDTQYF
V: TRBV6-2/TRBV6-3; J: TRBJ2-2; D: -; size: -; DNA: TGTGCCAGCAGTTATCCTCCTTGGGAGCTGTTTTTT; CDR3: CASSYPPWELFF
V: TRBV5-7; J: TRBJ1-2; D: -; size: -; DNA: TGTGCCAGCCCCCTGAGAGGAGGCCTTAACTATGGCTACACCTTC; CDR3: CASPLRGGLNYGYTF
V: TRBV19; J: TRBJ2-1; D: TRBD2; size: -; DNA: TGTGCCAGTAGTCGGCCTAGCGGGTTCTCCTACAATGAGCAGTTCTTC; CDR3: CASSRPSGFSYNEQFF
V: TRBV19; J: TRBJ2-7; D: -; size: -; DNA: TGTGCCAGTAGTATAGATATCAGCGGCAAATCCTACGAGCAGTACTTC; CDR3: CASSIDISGKSYEQYF
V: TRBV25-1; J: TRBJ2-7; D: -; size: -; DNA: TGTGCCAGCAGTGAATACTGGACAGCCGCCCCACTCGAGCAGTACTTC; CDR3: CASSEYWTAAPLEQYF